This T cell receptor beta chain was observed in a study of blood T cell repertoires in COVID-19. Whole-study context: Acute-phase and convalescent COVID-19 samples originated in the United States, Italy and Spain. PBMCs, B-cell-depleted T cells, or T cells provided the cDNA or gDNA that made up the material.

As handled by the study authors: Amplified reference gene primers provided the basis for estimating nucleated cell counts. Clones were read by immunoSEQ multiplex PCR, and TCRdb kept only the in-frame ones, dropping some. That table supplies the V and J calls and clone size; D and trimming were determined from the DNA. The table includes a few hundred thousand clones, 80% to 90% detected once. The germline V gene has CDR1 MNHEY and CDR2 SMNVEV (reference sequence). The CDR3 loop spans 14 amino acids. V lost 3 bases and J 6 bases, leaving 15 bases between the germline ends. V and J are TRBV27 and TRBJ2-7; D is uncertain. Sequenced: peripheral blood. This sequence originates from a man aged 30 to 39 with active or convalescent COVID-19. This chain's CDR3 is CASSLYPIGGEQYF. The CDR3 DNA sequence: TGTGCCAGCAGTTTGTACCCTATCGGCGGCGAGCAGTACTTC.